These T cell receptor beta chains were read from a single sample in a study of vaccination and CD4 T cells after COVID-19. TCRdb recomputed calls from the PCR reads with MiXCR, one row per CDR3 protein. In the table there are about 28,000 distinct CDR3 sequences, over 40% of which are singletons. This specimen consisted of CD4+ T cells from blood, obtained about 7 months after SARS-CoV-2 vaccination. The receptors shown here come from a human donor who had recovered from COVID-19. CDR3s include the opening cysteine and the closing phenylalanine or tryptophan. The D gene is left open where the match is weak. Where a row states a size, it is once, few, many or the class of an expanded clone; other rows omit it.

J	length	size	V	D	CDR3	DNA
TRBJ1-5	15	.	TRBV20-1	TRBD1	CSAPARRQGKGPQHF	TGCAGTGCTCCAGCACGCCGACAGGGTAAGGGGCCCCAGCATTTT
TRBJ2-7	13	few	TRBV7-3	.	CASSLMVSSQQYF	TGTGCCAGCAGCTTAATGGTGAGCTCCCAGCAGTACTTC
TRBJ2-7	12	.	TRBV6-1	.	CASAPRPYEQYF	TGTGCCAGCGCCCCCAGGCCCTACGAGCAGTACTTC
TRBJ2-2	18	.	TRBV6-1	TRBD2	CASSLTGTTSIGAGELFF	TGTGCCAGCAGCCTAACCGGGACTACCTCAATTGGGGCCGGGGAGCTGTTTTTT
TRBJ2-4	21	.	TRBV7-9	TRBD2	CASSRTLIAGVGALAKNIQYF	TGTGCCAGCAGCCGTACTCTCATAGCGGGAGTAGGAGCCTTAGCCAAAAACATTCAGTACTTC
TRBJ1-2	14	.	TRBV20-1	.	CSADDTKGGLGYTF	TGCAGTGCTGACGATACCAAGGGGGGCCTAGGCTACACCTTC
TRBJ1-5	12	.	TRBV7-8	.	CASSSLRSPQHF	TGTGCCAGCAGCTCCCTTCGCTCGCCCCAGCATTTT
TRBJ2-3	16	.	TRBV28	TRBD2	CASSFLLGGSDDTQYF	TGTGCCAGCAGTTTTTTATTGGGCGGGAGTGATGATACGCAGTATTTT
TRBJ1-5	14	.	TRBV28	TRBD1	CASSNRDRDQPQHF	TGTGCCAGCAGTAACCGGGACAGGGATCAGCCCCAGCATTTT
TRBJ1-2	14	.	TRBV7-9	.	CASSLETFGYGYTF	TGTGCCAGCAGCTTAGAGACGTTCGGCTATGGCTACACCTTC
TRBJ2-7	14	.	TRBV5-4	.	CASSLAIGSYEQYF	TGTGCCAGCAGCTTGGCGATTGGCTCCTACGAGCAGTACTTC
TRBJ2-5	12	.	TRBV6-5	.	CASSNSPETQYF	TGTGCCAGCAGTAACTCCCCAGAGACCCAGTACTTC
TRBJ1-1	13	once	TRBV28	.	CASSLTPAIEAFF	TGTGCCAGCAGTTTAACGCCAGCAATTGAAGCTTTCTTT
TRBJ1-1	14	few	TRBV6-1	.	CASKAGHANTEAFF	TGTGCCAGCAAAGCCGGACATGCGAACACTGAAGCTTTCTTT
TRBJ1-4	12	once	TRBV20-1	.	CSVRASNEKLFF	TGCAGTGTACGGGCCTCCAATGAAAAACTGTTTTTT
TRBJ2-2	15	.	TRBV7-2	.	CASSEPLAITGELFF	TGTGCCAGCAGCGAACCACTAGCTATCACCGGGGAGCTGTTTTTT
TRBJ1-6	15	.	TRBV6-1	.	CASSRQLSGNSPLHF	TGTGCCAGCAGTCGACAGCTGTCGGGTAATTCACCCCTCCACTTT
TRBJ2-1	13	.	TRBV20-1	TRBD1	CSARGGQSNEQFF	TGCAGTGCTAGAGGGGGACAGAGCAATGAGCAGTTCTTC
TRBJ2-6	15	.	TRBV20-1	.	CSATVSNSGANVLTF	TGCAGTGCTACCGTTAGTAACTCTGGGGCCAACGTCCTGACTTTC
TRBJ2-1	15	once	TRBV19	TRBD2	CASSRSGRALDEQFF	TGTGCCAGTAGTCGTAGCGGGAGGGCTCTCGATGAGCAGTTCTTC
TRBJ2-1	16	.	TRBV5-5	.	CASSPFPDSFPNEQFF	TGTGCCAGCAGCCCGTTCCCTGACAGTTTCCCTAATGAGCAGTTCTTC